One sample yielded the 14 T cell receptor beta chains listed below, sequenced in a study of shared clonotypes between healthy human individuals. The method was immunoSEQ multiplex PCR; TCRdb's version includes in-frame clones alone and lacks a portion of them. Found here are roughly 2.6 million clones, 90% to 95% of them singletons; the top ten hold roughly 0.15%. The sequenced sample was naive CD4+ T cells sorted from blood. Subset denoted: CD45RA+ positively selected. Source of these receptors: a man younger than 35 in good health.

This CDR3 is CASRISGTNYGYTF. DNA of the CDR3: TGTGCCAGCAGAATTTCCGGGACCAACTATGGCTACACCTTC. This chain links TRBV2 with TRBJ1-2; D perhaps matches TRBD1 (5 bases). Germline V gene lookup returns CDR1 SNHLY and CDR2 FYNNEI. The V gene lost 6 bases and the J gene lost 2 bases, with 13 bases spanning the gap. The CDR3 covers 14 residues.

The chain is built from TRBV4-3 and TRBJ2-3; 8 bases match TRBD1. Trimming removed 4 bases from V and 3 bases from J; junction bases left unmatched: 15. This CDR3 contains 18 residues. CDR1 is LGHNA, CDR2 YSLEER, per germline. This CDR3 reads CASSPAFVRQGSTDTQYF. CDR3 coding DNA: TGCGCCAGCAGCCCCGCGTTTGTGCGACAGGGGTCTACAGATACGCAGTATTTT.

In nucleotides, the CDR3 is TGTGCCAGCAGTGAGGGACTAGCGGGAGGTCGAGAGACCCAGTACTTC. Protein: CASSEGLAGGRETQYF. The chain recombines TRBV2 with TRBJ2-5; 15 bases fit TRBD2. CDR1 and CDR2 (germline): SNHLY, FYNNEI. The CDR3 sequence is 16 residues long. Trimming took 3 bases from V and 4 from J; bases not matched to a gene: 3.

This chain uses TRBV5-6 with TRBJ1-1; maybe TRBD1 (6 bases). The CDR3 contains 13 residues. CDR1 is SGHDT and CDR2 is YYEEEE in the germline V gene. The germline V and J ends were trimmed by 6 bases and 10 bases, with 19 bases remaining between them. CDR3 protein: CASTVRGGRAAFF. The CDR3 nucleotides read TGTGCCAGCACCGTCCGGGGGGGCAGGGCAGCTTTCTTT.

V usage is TRBV9 and J usage is TRBJ2-1; 9 bases agree with TRBD2. There are 15 residues in the CDR3. Per germline, CDR1 SGDLS and CDR2 YYNGEE. The ends lost 2 bases at V and 8 bases at J; junction bases unmatched: 8. The CDR3 region has the DNA TGTGCCAGCAGCGTCGTCGGTAGCGGGGGTTATGAGCAGTTCTTC. As protein: CASSVVGSGGYEQFF.

The rearrangement links TRBV6-1 to TRBJ1-5; TRBD1 aligns across 8 bases. Per the germline V gene, CDR1 is MNHNS and CDR2 is SASEGT. V lost 3 bases and J lost 1; bases outside the gene matches: 5. There are 16 residues in the CDR3. CDR3 nucleotide sequence: TGTGCCAGCAGTGACTTGACAGGGGTGAGCAATCAGCCCCAGCATTTT. Protein sequence: CASSDLTGVSNQPQHF.

This chain links TRBV4-1 with TRBJ1-1, with D unclear. V lost 0 bases to trimming and J lost 1 base, with 6 bases between them. Germline CDR1 reads MGHRA; CDR2 reads YSYEKL. The CDR3 is 14 residues long. The chain's CDR3 is CASSQDSWNTEAFF. CDR3 nucleotides: TGCGCCAGCAGCCAAGACAGTTGGAACACTGAAGCTTTCTTT.

In regard to this clone: Other DNA sequences in the sample encode the same CDR3. The chain carries TRBV18 and TRBJ2-7; D uncertain. The ends were cut back, 1 base at V and 2 bases at J, with 9 bases in the middle. CDR3 length: 14 amino acids. Germline V gene lookup returns CDR1 KGHSH and CDR2 LQKENI. In nucleotides, the CDR3 is TGTGCCAGCTCACCACGGCAGGAGACCTACGAGCAGTACTTC. It codes for CASSPRQETYEQYF.

This chain joins TRBV18 and TRBJ2-7; 10 bases are shared with TRBD1. J lost 4 bases, V lost 0 bases, and 3 bases had no gene match. Germline-derived CDR1 and CDR2 are KGHSH and LQKENI. CDR3 length: 15 amino acids. The CDR3 sequence is CASSPPTGGYYEQYF. In DNA form, the CDR3 reads TGTGCCAGCTCACCACCGACAGGGGGCTATTACGAGCAGTACTTC.

About this clone itself: Within the sample, other DNA sequences also encode this same CDR3. The rearrangement links TRBV19 to TRBJ1-5; 9 nucleotides line up with TRBD1. In germline, CDR1 is LNHDA, CDR2 SQIVND (reference sequence). The trim removed 4 bases at V and 0 bases at J, leaving 1 base unmatched. CDR3 length: 15 residues. The CDR3 reads CASSRDRVSNQPQHF. Written as DNA, the CDR3 is TGTGCCAGTAGTAGGGACAGGGTTAGCAATCAGCCCCAGCATTTT.

This sequence joins TRBV4-1 and TRBJ2-1; D uncertain. Trimming stripped 1 base from V and 8 bases from J, with 9 bases between. The CDR3 extends over 13 amino acids. Germline V gene lookup returns CDR1 MGHRA and CDR2 YSYEKL. The CDR3 coding sequence is TGCGCCAGCAGCCAAGTCTCCTCATATGAGCAGTTCTTC. Translated: CASSQVSSYEQFF.

This chain connects TRBV5-5 to TRBJ2-2; TRBD1 matches 12 bases. The V gene's germline CDR1 is SGHKS and CDR2 YYEKEE (reference sequence). CDR3 length: 19 amino acids. The trim removed 1 base at V and 5 bases at J, leaving 12 bases unmatched. DNA of the CDR3: TGTGCCAGCAGCTTGTGGGACAGGGGGCTGGCTAGCGGAACCGGGGAGCTGTTTTTT. This translates into CASSLWDRGLASGTGELFF.

Concerning this clone: The sample holds other DNA sequences that translate to the same CDR3. The rearrangement uses TRBV7-2 and TRBJ2-7, with TRBD2 matching 12 bases. V trimming: 4 bases; J trimming: 6 bases; junction bases outside the gene matches: 4. This CDR3 spans 14 amino acids. Germline values: CDR1 SGHTA, CDR2 FQGNSA. The CDR3 DNA sequence: TGTGCCAGCAGCTCTGGACTAGCGGGAATCGAGCAGTACTTC. This sequence encodes CASSSGLAGIEQYF.

V and J are TRBV11-2 and TRBJ1-6; D is unclear. V was shortened by 5 bases and J by 8 bases, with 16 bases between the two germline ends. The CDR3 runs to 15 residues. Germline CDR1 SGHAT, CDR2 FQNNGV. The DNA for the CDR3 is TGTGCCAGCAGCCGCGCATCCTATCGGGATTCACCCCTCCACTTT. As protein: CASSRASYRDSPLHF.